These T cell receptor beta chains were read from a single sample in a study of blood T cell repertoires in COVID-19. Assay used: immunoSEQ multiplex PCR; TCRdb lists only in-frame clones, some missing. Here the sample spans 95,000 to 130,000 clones, approximately 82% being singletons. The sequenced sample consisted of peripheral blood. Source of these receptors: a man under 40 with acute or convalescent COVID-19. The CDR3 runs from the conserved cysteine through the conserved F or W. A D gene is named only where the DNA matches it firmly. Rows give clone size only sometimes, using once, few, many, or a class for an expanded clone.

j_call clone_size v_call d_call cdr3_aa cdr3_nt
TRBJ1-6 many TRBV5-1 NA CASSLVSGPLNAPLHF TGCGCCAGCAGCTTGGTCTCAGGGCCCCTCAATGCACCCCTCCACTTT
TRBJ1-5 NA TRBV3-1/TRBV3-2 TRBD1 CASSQGQGSQPQHF TGTGCCAGCAGCCAAGGACAGGGAAGTCAGCCCCAGCATTTT
TRBJ1-2 NA TRBV4-1 NA CASSQDKGWGNYGYTF TGCGCCAGCAGCCAAGATAAGGGGTGGGGTAACTATGGCTACACCTTC
TRBJ1-1 NA TRBV29-1 NA CSVEFLRNTEAFF TGCAGCGTTGAATTTTTGCGGAACACTGAAGCTTTCTTT
TRBJ1-5 few TRBV3-1/TRBV3-2 TRBD1 CASSQGTGRAQHF TGTGCCAGCAGCCAAGGGACAGGGAGAGCCCAGCATTTT
TRBJ1-4 NA TRBV5-8 NA CASSFWGANEKLFF TGTGCCAGCAGCTTTTGGGGAGCTAATGAAAAACTGTTTTTT
TRBJ1-2 NA TRBV25-1 TRBD1 CASSGQGFGYTF TGTGCCAGCAGTGGACAGGGGTTTGGCTACACCTTC
TRBJ1-2 NA TRBV29-1 NA CSVEDMYGYTF TGCAGCGTTGAAGATATGTATGGCTACACCTTC
TRBJ1-2 NA TRBV21-1 NA CASSKPPRWASGANYGYTF NA
TRBJ2-1 NA TRBV7-6 TRBD1 CASSSRTGGDEQFF TGTGCCAGCAGCTCCAGGACAGGGGGAGATGAGCAGTTCTTC
TRBJ2-5 NA TRBV5-4 TRBD2 CASSLTGGEETQYF TGTGCCAGCAGCTTGACGGGGGGGGAAGAGACCCAGTACTTC
TRBJ2-1 NA TRBV4-1 TRBD2 CASRYFIAGNNEQFF TGCGCCAGCAGATACTTTATAGCGGGCAACAATGAGCAGTTCTTC
TRBJ1-1 NA TRBV3-1/TRBV3-2 NA CASSPFGGDTEAFF TGTGCCAGCAGCCCCTTCGGCGGGGATACTGAAGCTTTCTTT
TRBJ1-2 NA TRBV19 NA CASLGNGYTF TGTGCCAGTCTCGGGAATGGCTACACCTTC
TRBJ2-1 NA TRBV25-1 NA CASSPLAGSSYNEQFF TGTGCCAGCAGTCCCCTCGCGGGAAGCTCCTACAATGAGCAGTTCTTC
TRBJ1-4 NA TRBV12-3/TRBV12-4 NA CASSQGEKLFF TGTGCCAGCAGTCAGGGTGAAAAACTGTTTTTT
TRBJ1-5 NA TRBV6-1 NA CASSEGGGPQPQHF TGTGCCAGCAGTGAGGGCGGGGGTCCTCAGCCCCAGCATTTT
TRBJ1-5 NA TRBV30 NA CAWSVGADPQHF TGTGCCTGGAGTGTAGGGGCTGACCCCCAGCATTTT
TRBJ2-4 once TRBV2 TRBD1 CASRTGSGIMSSIQYF TGTGCCAGCAGGACAGGGTCGGGGATAATGTCTAGCATTCAGTACTTC
TRBJ2-7 NA TRBV4-2 NA CASSQKEGGGPGQKITYEQYF TGTGCCAGCAGCCAAAAAGAAGGGGGAGGACCGGGACAGAAAATTACCTACGAGCAGTACTTC
TRBJ2-5 NA TRBV10-3 TRBD2 CAISGTSGGRETQYF TGTGCCATCAGTGGAACTAGCGGGGGGCGGGAGACCCAGTACTTC
TRBJ1-2 NA TRBV4-3 NA CASSQDRGGFYGYTF TGCGCCAGCAGCCAAGATAGGGGAGGGTTCTATGGCTACACCTTC
TRBJ2-2 NA TRBV3-1/TRBV3-2 NA CASSPGTLGPGELFF TGTGCCAGCAGCCCCGGGACTCTGGGCCCCGGGGAGCTGTTTTTT
TRBJ1-1 NA TRBV10-3 NA CATAENTEAFF TGTGCCACTGCAGAAAACACTGAAGCTTTCTTT
TRBJ2-1 NA TRBV18 TRBD1 CASSPPTGYEQFF TGTGCCAGCTCACCACCGACAGGGTATGAGCAGTTCTTC
TRBJ2-1 NA TRBV4-1 TRBD2 CASSQHHSGGAYNEQFF TGCGCCAGCAGCCAACATCACAGCGGGGGGGCCTACAATGAGCAGTTCTTC
TRBJ2-1 NA TRBV14 TRBD2 CASSQIAGGPTIFSYNEQFF TGTGCCAGCAGCCAAATAGCGGGAGGGCCCACAATTTTCTCCTACAATGAGCAGTTCTTC
TRBJ1-5 NA TRBV19 TRBD1 CASSIRRDRVSNQPQHF TGTGCCAGTAGTATACGACGGGACAGGGTCAGCAATCAGCCCCAGCATTTT
TRBJ2-7 NA TRBV7-9 TRBD1 CASSPFGQGGYEQYF TGTGCCAGCAGCCCCTTCGGACAGGGAGGCTACGAGCAGTACTTC
TRBJ2-2 NA TRBV19 NA CASSHGELFF TGTGCCAGTAGTCACGGGGAGCTGTTTTTT
TRBJ1-4 NA TRBV10-3 NA CAISDRVGTNEKLFF TGTGCCATCAGTGACAGGGTAGGAACTAATGAAAAACTGTTTTTT
TRBJ2-3 NA TRBV29-1 TRBD2 CSVDERGGTDTQYF TGCAGCGTTGACGAGCGGGGAGGCACAGATACGCAGTATTTT
TRBJ2-1 NA TRBV4-3 TRBD2 CASSQDPSGIDNEQFF TGCGCCAGCAGCCAAGACCCTAGCGGGATAGACAATGAGCAGTTCTTC
TRBJ2-3 NA TRBV27 TRBD2 CASSQGTSGIGADTQYF TGTGCCAGCAGCCAGGGGACTAGCGGGATCGGGGCAGATACGCAGTATTTT
TRBJ1-2 once TRBV6-2/TRBV6-3 NA CASSYSGGLSNYGYTF TGTGCCAGCAGTTACTCGGGCGGACTCTCTAACTATGGCTACACCTTC
TRBJ1-1 NA TRBV29-1 NA CSVGRGYAEAFF TGCAGCGTCGGAAGGGGGTACGCTGAAGCTTTCTTT
TRBJ2-7 NA TRBV7-5 NA CARSLSVGGGPSSYEQYF TGTGCCAGAAGCTTATCGGTCGGGGGGGGACCAAGCTCCTACGAGCAGTACTTC
TRBJ2-7 few TRBV15 NA CATSRDQGRYEQYF TGTGCCACCAGCAGAGATCAGGGTCGGTACGAGCAGTACTTC
TRBJ1-1 NA TRBV14 NA CASSQDATGDRAFF TGTGCCAGCAGCCAAGATGCGACGGGGGATCGAGCTTTCTTT
TRBJ2-1 NA TRBV9 NA CASSVARAGGEQFF TGTGCCAGCAGCGTAGCTAGGGCGGGCGGAGAGCAGTTCTTC